This TCR beta chain stems from a study of T cell clonality in common variable immunodeficiency (dated by TCRdb to about 2015). Equivalent amounts of genomic DNA from CVID and control samples were used as sequencing input. For every sample, a 60 bp segment covering the rearranged TCRbeta CDR3 region was amplified and then sequenced. The immunoSEQ assay, a bias-corrected multiplex PCR combined with high-throughput sequencing, was used for TCRbeta amplification. In the authors' own workflow: Every unique nucleotide sequence was considered a clone and was annotated with V, D and J genes, copy number and frequency. Sequences were labeled productive if in frame, and non-productive if out of frame or containing stop codons. As previously described, clonality was calculated on the basis of Shannon's entropy. The predicted amino acid sequences of productive clones were used to derive mean CDR3 Kyte-Doolittle hydropathy. Using the R hclust function, scaled V gene usage was clustered hierarchically with Manhattan distance and complete linkage. To assess clone sharing by CDR3 amino acid sequence, 12 repertoires per group were resampled over 100 rounds. The repertoires were screened for some 70 published EBV-specific TCRbeta sequences and approximately 240 published CMV-specific TCRbeta sequences. After a couple of CVID samples that produced fewer than 10,000 sequences were dropped from the analysis, 35 to 45 CVID repertoires remained. Here the immuneACCESS table is served through TCRdb, limited to in-frame sequences with V and J called. Missing clones are a known gap in these copies; in checked studies unresolved V genes cover under half, and the rest lacks a known reason. V, J and clone size were drawn from that table, and D and trimming were deduced from the DNA. For this sample, under 8,500 clones appear and none is a singleton. 4% to 5.5% of the sample rests with the top ten.

Standard criteria, namely reduction of serum IgG, IgA and/or IgM below the normal range together with specific antibody deficiency, were applied for the diagnosis of CVID. A total of around 44 subjects (about 15 female and around 29 male; age range roughly 9 to 65 years, mean age around 40) were included in the CVID group. Most of the CVID patients and most of the healthy controls were of Caucasian heritage. At the time of study participation, every CVID subject had been on replacement immunoglobulin therapy for at least one year. At blood collection, none of the CVID subjects was ill or on immunomodulatory or immunosuppressive medication. Heparinized peripheral whole blood samples of about 4.5 to 8 ml were collected from each donor. TCRbeta CDR3 repertoires were sequenced from genomic DNA of adults with common variable immune deficiency (CVID) and healthy adult controls. To isolate peripheral blood mononuclear cells, diluted blood was subjected to density centrifugation over Hypaque 1077 or Ficoll-Paque. Genomic DNA was obtained from unsorted mononuclear cells through either Qiagen column purification or a centrifugation-based method.

V drops 5 bases and J drops 5 bases, leaving 18 bases in between. The germline V gene (reference sequence) specifies LNHDA as CDR1 and SQIVND as CDR2. The CDR3 sequence holds 15 residues, the cysteine and phenylalanine included. Shown are 36 bases from within the CDR3, in frame from base 1. What the authors observed across the whole study: CVID TCRbeta sequences were reported to have fewer deletions and N-nucleotide insertions and to lack highly modified clones with 13 or more V deletions. According to the authors, figuring out what caused the increased clonality in CVID would require sequencing the repertoires of T cell subpopulations. Fewer TCRbeta clones were shared among CVID subjects than among healthy controls (p < 0.0001). Even though DNA input was equal, the average per sample came to about 81,820 unique sequences for controls compared with about 31,547 for CVID samples. TCRbeta clonality was higher in CVID subjects than in healthy controls (t-test p = 0.018), and the increase was most characteristic of about a third of subjects. Correlations between repertoire features and clinical complications were limited by patient heterogeneity within the CVID cohort.

A note on this clone: This clone's antigen is unknown. The read is 3 residues too short to cover the CDR3 end, so that end is filled in from the germline J gene.

The sequence is built from TRBV19 and TRBJ2-5; D gene: possibly TRBD1, on 6 matching bases. The sequencing input was peripheral blood mononuclear cells. This clonotype was sampled from a human donor with common variable immunodeficiency. CDR3 DNA, as far as it was read: TGTGCCAGTAGTGCGAGGGGGAAAGGTGCGGAGACC. This sequence encodes CASSARGKGAET. In full, the CDR3 is CASSARGKGAETQYF.